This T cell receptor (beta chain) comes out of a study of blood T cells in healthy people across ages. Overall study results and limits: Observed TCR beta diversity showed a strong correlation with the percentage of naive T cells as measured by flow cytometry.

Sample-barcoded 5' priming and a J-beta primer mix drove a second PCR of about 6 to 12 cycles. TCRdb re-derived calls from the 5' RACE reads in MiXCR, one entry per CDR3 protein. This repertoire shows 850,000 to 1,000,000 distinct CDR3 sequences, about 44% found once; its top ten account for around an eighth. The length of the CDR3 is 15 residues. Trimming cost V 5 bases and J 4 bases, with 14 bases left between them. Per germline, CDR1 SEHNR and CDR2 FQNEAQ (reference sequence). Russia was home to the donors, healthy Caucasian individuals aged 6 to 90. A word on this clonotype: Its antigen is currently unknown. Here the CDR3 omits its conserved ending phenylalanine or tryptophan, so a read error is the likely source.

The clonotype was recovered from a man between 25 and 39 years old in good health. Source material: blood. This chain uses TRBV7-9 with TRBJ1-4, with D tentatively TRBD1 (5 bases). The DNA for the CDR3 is TGTGCCAGCAGCCTCGGGACTTACGATAATGAAAAACTGTTTTCT. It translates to CASSLGTYDNEKLFS.